The TCR beta chain under discussion was sequenced for a study of Ad26.COV2.S vaccination and SARS-CoV-2 variants. The CDR3 sequence is 13 residues long. V lost 4 bases to trimming and J lost 0 bases, with 6 bases between them. Treatment reported: around 19 received Ad26.COV2.S at low or high dose, single or two shots; about 5 received placebo; per-sample allocation not given. Day 63 after the first vaccine or placebo injection was the time point for sampling. This table comes from immunoSEQ multiplex PCR, and its TCRdb copy is limited to in-frame clones, with some not included. This sample yields 350,000 to 500,000 clones, of which approximately 92% are seen a single time; 9% to 15% belongs to the top ten.

This TCR was sampled from a person between 18 and 65 years old who received the Ad26.COV2.S COVID-19 vaccine or a placebo. The sample in question was peripheral blood, obtained in a trial of Ad26.COV2.S vaccine versus placebo. The gene calls are TRBV12-3 or TRBV12-4 and TRBJ1-1, with D perhaps TRBD1 (5 bases). CDR3 residues: CASSWGMNTEAFF. The DNA for the CDR3 is TGTGCCAGCAGTTGGGGGATGAACACTGAAGCTTTCTTT.